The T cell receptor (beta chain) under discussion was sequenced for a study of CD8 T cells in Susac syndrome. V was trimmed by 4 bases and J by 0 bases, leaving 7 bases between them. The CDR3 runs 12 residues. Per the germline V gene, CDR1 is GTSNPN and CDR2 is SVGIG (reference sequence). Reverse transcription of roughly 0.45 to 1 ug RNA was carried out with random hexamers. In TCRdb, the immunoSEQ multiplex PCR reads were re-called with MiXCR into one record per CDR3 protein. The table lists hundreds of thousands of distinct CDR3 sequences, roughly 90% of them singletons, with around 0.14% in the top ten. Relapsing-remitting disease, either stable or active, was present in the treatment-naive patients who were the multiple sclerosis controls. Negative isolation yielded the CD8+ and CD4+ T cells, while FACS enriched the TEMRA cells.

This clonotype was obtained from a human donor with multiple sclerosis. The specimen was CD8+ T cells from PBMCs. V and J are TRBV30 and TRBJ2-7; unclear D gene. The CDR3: CAWMPSSYEQYF. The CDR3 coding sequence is TGTGCCTGGATGCCTAGCTCCTACGAGCAGTACTTC.